This TCR beta chain appears in the sequencing data of a study of blood T cell repertoires in COVID-19. Study-wide background: Italy, Spain and the United States were the sources of the convalescent and acute COVID-19 samples.

Under the authors' procedure: By means of reference gene primer amplification, nucleated cell counts were estimated. TCRdb's table, derived via immunoSEQ multiplex PCR, lists solely in-frame clones and lacks some. The V and J calls and clone size come from that table; D and trimming were worked out from the DNA. The sample contains 250,000 to 300,000 clones, 89% of which appear only once. CDR3 size: 15 residues. Trimming removed 3 bases at V and 6 bases at J, with 15 bases between. CDR1 SGHRS and CDR2 YFSETQ come from the germline V gene. Sequenced: peripheral blood. The chain uses TRBV5-1 and TRBJ1-4; D unclear. This clonotype originated in a man in his forties or fifties with acute or convalescent COVID-19. CDR3: CASSSREPRDEKLFF. The CDR3 DNA follows: TGCGCCAGCAGCTCCCGGGAACCGCGTGATGAAAAACTGTTTTTT.